A selection of T cell receptor beta chains follows, all from one sample in a study of lymphopenia after photon versus proton radiotherapy. TCRdb keeps only in-frame clones here, not all; method: immunoSEQ multiplex PCR. The sample lists 35,000 to 50,000 clones; 90% to 95% were seen once. Sample: peripheral blood, taken from a patient treated with photon-based radiotherapy. The origin of the receptors is a man in his 60s with cholangiocarcinoma. Each CDR3 is given with its conserved first and last residue. Fields, in order: CDR3 protein, CDR3 DNA, J gene, D gene, V gene, clone size. The D gene is left open where the match is weak. Size is omitted from some rows. Given values are once, few, many or a class for expanded clones.

CDR3: CATSRELATETQYF
DNA: TGTGCCACCAGCAGAGAACTAGCGACGGAGACCCAGTACTTC
J: TRBJ2-5
D: TRBD2
V: TRBV15
size: -

CDR3: CASSQTSGYNEQFF
DNA: TGTGCCAGCAGCCAAACTAGCGGCTACAATGAGCAGTTCTTC
J: TRBJ2-1
D: TRBD2
V: TRBV14
size: -

CDR3: CASSRDRAVYEQYF
DNA: TGTGCCAGCAGTCGGGACAGGGCTGTCTACGAGCAGTACTTC
J: TRBJ2-7
D: TRBD1
V: TRBV6-6
size: -

CDR3: CASSQRPGIGSKTQYF
DNA: TGCGCCAGCAGCCAACGGCCAGGGATAGGGTCAAAGACCCAGTACTTC
J: TRBJ2-5
D: -
V: TRBV5-1
size: -

CDR3: CASTGKNTGELFF
DNA: TGTGCCAGCACTGGCAAAAACACCGGGGAGCTGTTTTTT
J: TRBJ2-2
D: -
V: TRBV28
size: once

CDR3: CASSAIQGESSGNTIYF
DNA: TGTGCCAGCAGTGCTATACAGGGGGAAAGCTCTGGAAACACCATATATTTT
J: TRBJ1-3
D: TRBD1
V: TRBV27
size: -

CDR3: CASSGDNFSYGYTF
DNA: TGTGCCAGCAGTGGAGACAATTTTTCCTATGGCTACACCTTC
J: TRBJ1-2
D: -
V: TRBV6-1
size: -

CDR3: CVISERQPTEAFF
DNA: TGTGTCATCAGTGAGAGGCAGCCCACTGAAGCTTTCTTT
J: TRBJ1-1
D: -
V: TRBV10-3
size: -

CDR3: CASSSQSFSPNSPLHF
DNA: TGTGCCAGCAGTTCACAGAGTTTTAGTCCAAATTCACCCCTCCACTTT
J: TRBJ1-6
D: -
V: TRBV28
size: -

CDR3: CASSPDPAYAEAFF
DNA: TGTGCCAGCTCACCAGACCCGGCCTATGCTGAAGCTTTCTTT
J: TRBJ1-1
D: -
V: TRBV18
size: -

CDR3: CASSATPGISKNSPLHF
DNA: TGTGCCAGCAGCGCTACCCCCGGGATATCGAAAAATTCACCCCTCCACTTT
J: TRBJ1-6
D: -
V: TRBV11-2
size: -

CDR3: CAISEPGTSGSYEQYF
DNA: TGTGCCATCAGTGAGCCCGGGACTAGCGGGAGTTACGAGCAGTACTTC
J: TRBJ2-7
D: TRBD2
V: TRBV10-3
size: -

CDR3: CASSPTGQAYNEQFF
DNA: TGTGCCAGCTCACCTACCGGACAGGCCTACAATGAGCAGTTCTTC
J: TRBJ2-1
D: TRBD1
V: TRBV18
size: -

CDR3: CAISESESSYEQYF
DNA: TGTGCCATCAGTGAGAGCGAAAGCTCCTACGAGCAGTACTTC
J: TRBJ2-7
D: -
V: TRBV10-3
size: -

CDR3: CASRMTGGAYEQYF
DNA: TGTGCCAGCAGGATGACAGGGGGTGCCTACGAGCAGTACTTC
J: TRBJ2-7
D: TRBD1
V: TRBV2
size: -

CDR3: CAIQDLYSYEQYF
DNA: TGTGCCATCCAGGACTTATACTCCTACGAGCAGTACTTC
J: TRBJ2-7
D: -
V: TRBV6-1
size: -

CDR3: CASSSSAVLGTEAFF
DNA: TGCGCCAGCAGCTCGTCGGCAGTCCTGGGTACTGAAGCTTTCTTT
J: TRBJ1-1
D: -
V: TRBV5-1
size: -

CDR3: CASSKTGQGSYEQYF
DNA: TGTGCCAGCTCAAAAACCGGACAGGGCTCCTACGAGCAGTACTTC
J: TRBJ2-7
D: TRBD1
V: TRBV18
size: -

CDR3: CASTQFGTGGETQYF
DNA: TGTGCCAGCACCCAGTTCGGGACAGGGGGTGAGACCCAGTACTTC
J: TRBJ2-5
D: TRBD1
V: TRBV6-5
size: -

CDR3: CASGEKNTGELFF
DNA: TGCGCCAGCGGGGAGAAAAACACCGGGGAGCTGTTTTTT
J: TRBJ2-2
D: -
V: TRBV10-1
size: -

CDR3: CASSVSIVTSDPAEAFF
DNA: TGTGCCAGCAGCGTTAGCATTGTAACCTCTGACCCCGCTGAAGCTTTCTTT
J: TRBJ1-1
D: -
V: TRBV9
size: -

CDR3: CSGERETQYF
DNA: TGCAGTGGGGAGCGGGAGACCCAGTACTTC
J: TRBJ2-5
D: -
V: TRBV20-1
size: -

CDR3: CASRSWGGTEAFF
DNA: TGTGCCAGCCGTTCTTGGGGAGGAACTGAAGCTTTCTTT
J: TRBJ1-1
D: -
V: TRBV6-6
size: -

CDR3: CASSPSTGGELAEAFF
DNA: TGTGCCAGCTCACCATCGACAGGGGGCGAGTTGGCTGAAGCTTTCTTT
J: TRBJ1-1
D: TRBD1
V: TRBV18
size: -

CDR3: CASSSSTKAYEQYF
DNA: TGTGCCAGCAGCTCATCGACGAAGGCCTACGAGCAGTACTTC
J: TRBJ2-7
D: -
V: TRBV5-3
size: -

CDR3: CASSLEQETQYF
DNA: TGTGCCAGCAGCTTAGAACAGGAGACCCAGTACTTC
J: TRBJ2-5
D: -
V: TRBV11-3
size: once

CDR3: CASSLGGTAGEKLFF
DNA: TGTGCCAGCAGTCTCGGGGGGACAGCGGGCGAAAAACTGTTTTTT
J: TRBJ1-4
D: TRBD1
V: TRBV28
size: -

CDR3: CASSEKFSNTEAFF
DNA: TGTGCCAGCAGCGAGAAGTTCTCGAACACTGAAGCTTTCTTT
J: TRBJ1-1
D: -
V: TRBV6-1
size: -

CDR3: CASSQNSVRSYGYTF
DNA: TGTGCCAGCAGCCAAAATTCAGTCCGGAGCTATGGCTACACCTTC
J: TRBJ1-2
D: -
V: TRBV16
size: -